Each of the 24 T cell receptor beta chains below was sequenced from the same sample in a study of tumor-infiltrating lymphocytes in localized non-small cell lung cancer (dated by TCRdb to the early 2020s). The receptor library was made with the immunoSEQ multiplex PCR assay. Held by TCRdb, this immuneACCESS table contains in-frame sequences only and omits some clones. Under half of the omission traces to an unresolved V gene where checked; the cause of the rest is unknown. In all, the sample holds some 6,000 clones, and approximately 85% of those were seen once. The top ten clones comprise around a tenth of the sample. Input material: lung tumor tissue. The origin of the receptors is a human donor with non-small cell lung cancer.

In this sample, this clone turned up once. The genes are TRBV7-2 and TRBJ1-5, with 8 bases fitting TRBD1. The CDR3 loop spans 17 amino acids. The V gene end was trimmed by 3 bases and the J gene end by 4 bases; junction bases not matched to a gene: 11. Germline values: CDR1 SGHTA, CDR2 FQGNSA. CDR3 sequence (DNA): TGTGCCAGCAGCTTTATAGTGGGACAGGAAACAAATCAGCCCCAGCATTTT. Its protein is CASSFIVGQETNQPQHF.

V usage is TRBV9 and J usage is TRBJ2-7; D may match TRBD1 or TRBD2 (6 bases each). Trimming cost V 0 bases and J 2 bases, with 9 bases left between them. This CDR3 comprises 14 residues. From germline, CDR1 is SGDLS and CDR2 YYNGEE. CDR3 sequence reads: CASSVAGEAYEQYF. The CDR3, as DNA: TGTGCCAGCAGCGTAGCAGGGGAGGCCTACGAGCAGTACTTC.

To note about this clone: Compared with germline, one end of the junction differs, possibly owing to a read error. DNA for the CDR3: TGTGCTAGCAGCTTCGGACTAGCGACCTACAATGAGCAGTTCTTC. This translates into CASSFGLATYNEQFF. The chain is built from TRBV7-7 and TRBJ2-1; 9 bases agree with TRBD2. CDR1 and CDR2 from the germline V gene are SSHAT and FNYEAQ (reference sequence). The CDR3 has 15 residues.

This sequence joins TRBV7-9 and TRBJ1-2, with no clear D. The CDR3 totals 14 residues. With 1 base removed from V and 2 bases from J, the gap between germline ends came to 8 bases. Looked up from germline, CDR1 is SEHNR and CDR2 is FQNEAQ (reference sequence). CDR3 amino acids: CASSLGSGNYGYTF. The CDR3 DNA is TGTGCCAGCAGCTTAGGTTCCGGCAACTATGGCTACACCTTC.

This chain uses TRBV28 with TRBJ1-5, with D possibly matching TRBD1 (6 bases). The CDR3 is 14 residues long. Trimming took off 6 bases at V and 7 bases at J, with 16 bases between the two ends. CDR1 is MDHEN, CDR2 SYDVKM, per germline. Here the CDR3 DNA reads TGTGCCAGCAGAAAGGGGGGGGGAAGCCAGCCCCAGCATTTT. This sequence encodes CASRKGGGSQPQHF.

The chain joins TRBV20-1 to TRBJ2-7, with D unclear. Germline V CDR1 and CDR2: DFQATT, SNEGSKA (reference sequence). Trimming shortened V by 3 bases and J by 4 bases, and 7 bases separated the two germline ends. The CDR3 is 11 residues long. This chain's CDR3 is CSARAGYEQYF. DNA for the CDR3: TGCAGTGCTAGGGCCGGTTACGAGCAGTACTTC.

Relative to its sample, this clone is medium-sized. The CDR3 nucleotides are TGTGCCAGACCGGACGGGCCCCAGCATTTT. Protein: CARPDGPQHF. The rearrangement uses TRBV5-3 and TRBJ1-5; unclear D gene. TRBV5-3 is an open reading frame, and its role is uncertain. V was cut by 7 bases and J by 9 bases, with 8 bases left in between. The CDR3 sequence is 10 residues long.

The CDR3 loop reads CASSSRTGRNIQYF. In DNA, the CDR3 is TGTGCCAGTAGTTCCCGGACAGGGAGAAACATTCAGTACTTC. V usage is TRBV19 and J usage is TRBJ2-4; 8 bases fit TRBD1. Trimming at V came to 5 bases and at J to 6 bases, leaving 6 bases not matched to a gene. This CDR3 has 14 amino acids. CDR1 is LNHDA, CDR2 SQIVND, per germline (reference sequence).

The chain recombines TRBV7-9 with TRBJ2-7; 7 bases align to TRBD1. Losses at the gene ends were 6 bases for V and 4 bases for J; bases not matched to a gene: 9. CDR1 and CDR2 (germline): SEHNR, FQNEAQ (reference sequence). CDR3 size: 14 residues. The CDR3 sequence is CASSHIDRAYEQYF. The CDR3 DNA reads as TGTGCCAGCAGTCACATAGACAGGGCGTACGAGCAGTACTTC. Using reference TRBV7-9 and TRBJ2-7 for the parts outside the CDR3, the full variable domain is DTGVSQNPRHKITKRGQNVTFRCDPISEHNRLYWYRQTLGQGPEFLTYFQNEAQLEKSRLLSDRFSAERPKGSFSTLEIQRTEQGDSAMYLCASSHIDRAYEQYFGPGTRLTVT.

A word on this clone: Mismatch with germline at one junction end may stem from a read error. This rearrangement joins TRBV29-1 to TRBJ2-5; maybe TRBD2 (6 bases). CDR1 is SQVTM, CDR2 ANQGSEA, per germline. The CDR3 extends over 12 amino acids. DNA for the CDR3: TGCAACGTTATTACTAGCTCAGAGACCCAGTACTTC. This sequence encodes CNVITSSETQYF.

This CDR3 is CASSSRWVTYEQFF. The CDR3 coding sequence is TGTGCCAGTAGTAGCCGTTGGGTTACCTATGAGCAGTTCTTC. The genes are TRBV19 and TRBJ2-1; D is uncertain. The CDR3 is 14 residues long. The V end lost 4 bases, the J end lost 8 bases, and 15 bases lay between the germline ends. Germline V CDR1 and CDR2: LNHDA, SQIVND (reference sequence).

The chain joins TRBV5-1 to TRBJ2-5, with 9 bases that match TRBD1. Trimming cost V 0 bases and J 1 base; bases outside gene matches: 4. The germline V gene encodes CDR1 SGHRS and CDR2 YFSETQ. The CDR3 runs to 16 residues. As DNA, the CDR3 is TGCGCCAGCAGCTTGGAGGGACAGGGACCCCAAGAGACCCAGTACTTC. Translating it yields CASSLEGQGPQETQYF.

The chain combines TRBV7-3 with TRBJ2-2; TRBD1 is a possible D gene (5 bases). This CDR3 has 15 residues. Germline V gene sequence: CDR1 SGHTA, CDR2 FQGTGA. The V end lost 2 bases, the J end lost 8 bases, and 15 bases lay between the germline ends. In DNA form, the CDR3 reads TGTGCCAGCAGCTTATCCAGGGATGGTTCAGGGGAGCTGTTTTTT. Translating it yields CASSLSRDGSGELFF.

The V call is TRBV27, the J call TRBJ2-1, with D perhaps TRBD2 (6 bases). The V end was cut by 6 bases, the J end by 7 bases, with 28 bases between. CDR1 is MNHEY, CDR2 SMNVEV, per germline (reference sequence). The CDR3 runs to 18 residues. The CDR3 DNA sequence: TGTGCCAGCAGACCTACTAGCCGCCCAATGGGTATAATGAATGAGCAGTTCTTC. As protein: CASRPTSRPMGIMNEQFF.

V and J are TRBV5-1 and TRBJ1-5; the D is unclear. Germline V lookup: CDR1 SGHRS, CDR2 YFSETQ. The CDR3 runs to 14 residues. Trimming cost V 4 bases and J 4 bases, with 12 bases left between them. DNA for the CDR3: TGCGCCAGCAGCCTACTCGGACTGAATCAGCCCCAGCATTTT. Translated, it gives CASSLLGLNQPQHF.

The chain links TRBV11-1 to TRBJ1-6, with D perhaps matching TRBD1 (6 bases). CDR3 length: 14 amino acids. Germline V gene sequence: CDR1 SGHAT, CDR2 FQDESV (reference sequence). Between the trimmed V and J ends, which lost 2 bases and 10 bases, there was a span of 12 bases. The CDR3 coding sequence is TGTGCCAGCAGCTTAAACAGGGTTGGCTCACCCCTCCACTTT. Protein sequence: CASSLNRVGSPLHF.

V gene TRBV19 combines with J gene TRBJ2-3; D is undetermined. V was clipped by 4 bases and J by 2 bases, with 13 bases between them. The CDR3 runs to 15 residues. The germline V gene has CDR1 LNHDA and CDR2 SQIVND (reference sequence). The CDR3 coding sequence is TGTGCCAGTAGTACCCAAAACCTTGACACAGATACGCAGTATTTT. This gives the protein CASSTQNLDTDTQYF.

This chain joins TRBV29-1 and TRBJ2-7, with 7 positions matching TRBD2. The germline CDR1 and CDR2 sequences are SQVTM and ANQGSEA. Germline trimming cut 7 bases from V and 0 bases from J; bases unmatched to any gene: 6. The length of the CDR3 is 13 residues. The CDR3 spells CSGAGTNSYEQYF. CDR3 nucleotide sequence: TGCAGCGGCGCCGGGACTAACTCCTACGAGCAGTACTTC.

CDR3 residues: CASSPGQGNYGYTF. CDR3 DNA: TGTGCCAGCAGCCCGGGACAGGGGAACTATGGCTACACCTTC. The chain links TRBV7-3 to TRBJ1-2, with 10 positions matching TRBD1. CDR1 and CDR2 from the germline V gene are SGHTA and FQGTGA. The length of the CDR3 is 14 residues. V lost 5 bases and J lost 2; bases outside the gene matches: 2.

This chain connects TRBV2 to TRBJ1-2, with no clear D. There are 8 residues in the CDR3. Germline V lookup: CDR1 SNHLY, CDR2 FYNNEI. V was cut by 7 bases and J by 6 bases, with 0 bases left in between. CDR3 in amino acids: CASNGYTF. The CDR3 coding sequence is TGTGCCAGCAATGGCTACACCTTC.

The chain links TRBV7-2 to TRBJ2-1; tentative D call: TRBD1 (6 bases). This CDR3 has 12 residues. Trimming pared 5 bases from V and 7 bases from J, leaving 9 bases between. Germline V gene sequence: CDR1 SGHTA, CDR2 FQGNSA. The CDR3 nucleotides read TGTGCCAGCAGCCTTGACAGGAATGAGCAGTTCTTC. Its translation is CASSLDRNEQFF.

The chain couples TRBV10-3 to TRBJ1-2; perhaps TRBD1 as D (6 bases). The CDR3 extends over 13 amino acids. V gave up 4 bases and J gave up 7 bases, with 13 bases separating them. Germline assignment: CDR1 ENHRY and CDR2 SYGVKD. CDR3 in DNA: TGTGCCATCAGTGCAGGGGTGTCGACTGGCTACACCTTC. This encodes CAISAGVSTGYTF.

The rearrangement uses TRBV19 and TRBJ2-3; D is unresolved. Trimming stripped 4 bases from V and 2 bases from J, with 13 bases between. The CDR3 is 15 amino acids. Germline V CDR1 and CDR2: LNHDA, SQIVND (reference sequence). The DNA for the CDR3 is TGTGCCAGTAGTACCTTATGGGCCAACACAGATACGCAGTATTTT. Amino acids: CASSTLWANTDTQYF.

The rearrangement links TRBV7-6 to TRBJ1-1, with no clear D. The CDR3 spans 13 residues. V dropped 5 bases and J dropped 5 bases, with 12 bases sitting between them. Germline values: CDR1 SGHVS, CDR2 FNYEAQ. CDR3 in amino acids: CASSARRGTEAFF. The DNA of the CDR3 is TGTGCCAGCAGCGCCAGAAGAGGGACTGAAGCTTTCTTT.